This T cell receptor (beta chain) was sequenced in a study of T cell responses to AZD1222 COVID-19 vaccine. The repertoire was sequenced with immunoSEQ multiplex PCR; TCRdb's copy has only in-frame clones and lacks some. Of tens of thousands of clones in the sample, around 84% were seen once. Trimming removed 5 bases at V and 8 bases at J, with 18 bases between. The CDR3 extends over 14 amino acids. Germline V gene data show CDR1 as LNHDA and CDR2 as SQIVND (reference sequence). This chain uses TRBV19 with TRBJ1-2; D not resolved. This TCR came from an adult who received the AZD1222 COVID-19 vaccine. The material was peripheral blood, obtained 28 days after the second AZD1222 dose. CDR3: CASSDRSSSKGYTF. DNA for the CDR3: TGTGCCAGTAGTGATAGGAGTTCCAGTAAAGGCTACACCTTC.